A selection of T cell receptor beta chains follows, all from one sample in a study of Graves' ophthalmopathy and Graves' hyperthyroidism. TCRdb re-called the multiplex PCR reads with MiXCR, one entry per CDR3 protein. This sample has over a million distinct CDR3 sequences; less than 45% occur once, and the top ten carry approximately 12%. Material for sequencing was peripheral blood or thyroid tissue (not recorded which). All receptors come from an adult man with Graves' hyperthyroidism. Each CDR3 is given with its conserved first and last residue. Each record gives: J gene, V gene, D gene, clone size, CDR3 protein, CDR3 DNA. The D gene is left open where the match is weak. Clone size, where shown, is once, few, many, or a class for clones that have expanded.

j_call: TRBJ2-7
v_call: TRBV6-5
d_call: -
clone_size: -
cdr3_aa: CASSYSMAYYEQYF
cdr3_nt: TGTGCCAGCAGTTACTCGATGGCTTACTACGAGCAGTACTTC

j_call: TRBJ2-5
v_call: TRBV6-5
d_call: -
clone_size: many
cdr3_aa: CASRSGLAETQYF
cdr3_nt: TGTGCCAGCAGGTCTGGTCTGGCGGAGACCCAGTACTTC

j_call: TRBJ2-5
v_call: TRBV24-1
d_call: TRBD1
clone_size: -
cdr3_aa: CATSETGTGVVQETQYF
cdr3_nt: TGTGCCACCAGTGAGACCGGGACAGGGGTGGTCCAAGAGACCCAGTACTTC

j_call: TRBJ1-6
v_call: TRBV7-2
d_call: TRBD1
clone_size: few
cdr3_aa: CASSYRGPAYNSPLHF
cdr3_nt: TGTGCCAGCAGTTACAGGGGCCCCGCCTATAATTCACCCCTCCACTTT

j_call: TRBJ2-7
v_call: TRBV11-1
d_call: TRBD2
clone_size: -
cdr3_aa: CASSTRGYGRAREQYF
cdr3_nt: TGTGCCAGCAGCACCCGGGGATACGGGAGGGCGAGGGAGCAGTACTTC

j_call: TRBJ1-1
v_call: TRBV7-9
d_call: -
clone_size: many
cdr3_aa: CASSRTPMNTEAFF
cdr3_nt: TGTGCCAGCAGCCGGACACCTATGAACACTGAAGCTTTCTTT

j_call: TRBJ2-5
v_call: TRBV20-1
d_call: TRBD1
clone_size: many
cdr3_aa: CSAQTQGVQETQYF
cdr3_nt: TGCAGTGCACAAACACAGGGGGTCCAAGAGACCCAGTACTTC

j_call: TRBJ2-5
v_call: TRBV9
d_call: -
clone_size: many
cdr3_aa: CASTPGGNGETQYF
cdr3_nt: TGTGCCAGCACCCCAGGGGGGAACGGGGAGACCCAGTACTTC

j_call: TRBJ2-3
v_call: TRBV10-3
d_call: -
clone_size: -
cdr3_aa: CAIKGSTDTQYF
cdr3_nt: TGTGCCATCAAGGGTAGCACAGATACGCAGTATTTT

j_call: TRBJ1-1
v_call: TRBV12-3/TRBV12-4
d_call: TRBD1
clone_size: once
cdr3_aa: CATYRGVTEAFF
cdr3_nt: TGTGCCACCTACAGGGGGGTAACTGAAGCTTTCTTT

j_call: TRBJ2-7
v_call: TRBV19
d_call: -
clone_size: many
cdr3_aa: CASSISDARSYEQYF
cdr3_nt: TGTGCCAGTAGTATCTCGGACGCCCGCTCCTACGAGCAGTACTTC

j_call: TRBJ1-3
v_call: TRBV2
d_call: -
clone_size: few
cdr3_aa: CASSGNRVAGNTIYF
cdr3_nt: TGTGCCAGCAGCGGAAACAGGGTAGCTGGAAACACCATATATTTT

j_call: TRBJ2-7
v_call: TRBV25-1
d_call: -
clone_size: many
cdr3_aa: CASSDSVDTNPYEQYF
cdr3_nt: TGTGCCAGCAGTGATTCGGTGGACACGAACCCCTACGAGCAGTACTTC

j_call: TRBJ2-7
v_call: TRBV2
d_call: TRBD2
clone_size: many
cdr3_aa: CASSLRTSGSHEQYF
cdr3_nt: TGTGCCAGCAGTTTAAGGACTAGCGGGAGCCACGAGCAGTACTTC

j_call: TRBJ1-2
v_call: TRBV29-1
d_call: TRBD1
clone_size: once
cdr3_aa: CSVEATDRGEAYTF
cdr3_nt: TGCAGCGTTGAAGCCACCGACAGGGGGGAGGCCTACACCTTC

j_call: TRBJ1-6
v_call: TRBV4-2
d_call: -
clone_size: many
cdr3_aa: CASSQDRLGNNSPLHF
cdr3_nt: TGTGCCAGCAGCCAAGATCGCCTGGGGAATAATTCACCCCTCCACTTT

j_call: TRBJ1-5
v_call: TRBV30
d_call: TRBD1
clone_size: -
cdr3_aa: CAWSSTGNQPQHF
cdr3_nt: TGTGCCTGGAGCTCGACAGGGAATCAGCCCCAGCATTTT

j_call: TRBJ2-6
v_call: TRBV29-1
d_call: -
clone_size: many
cdr3_aa: CSVRTVGRSGANVLTF
cdr3_nt: TGCAGCGTCCGGACAGTCGGGCGCTCTGGGGCCAACGTCCTGACTTTC

j_call: TRBJ1-5
v_call: TRBV12-3/TRBV12-4
d_call: -
clone_size: -
cdr3_aa: CASSLEHPSNQPQHF
cdr3_nt: TGTGCCAGCAGTTTGGAACACCCTAGCAATCAGCCCCAGCATTTT

j_call: TRBJ2-2
v_call: TRBV20-1
d_call: -
clone_size: -
cdr3_aa: CSASGGQSGYNTGELFF
cdr3_nt: TGCAGTGCTAGCGGAGGACAGAGCGGATATAACACCGGGGAGCTGTTTTTT

j_call: TRBJ2-4
v_call: TRBV7-9
d_call: TRBD1
clone_size: -
cdr3_aa: CASSPGQGNIQYF
cdr3_nt: TGTGCCAGCAGCCCAGGACAGGGAAACATTCAGTACTTC

j_call: TRBJ1-2
v_call: TRBV6-5
d_call: -
clone_size: many
cdr3_aa: CASSYSWGHYYGYTF
cdr3_nt: TGTGCCAGCAGTTACTCATGGGGGCACTACTATGGCTACACCTTC

j_call: TRBJ2-7
v_call: TRBV7-2
d_call: -
clone_size: -
cdr3_aa: CASSRRDGRFSYRQYF
cdr3_nt: TGTGCCAGCAGCCGAAGGGACGGAAGGTTCTCCTACAGGCAGTACTTC

j_call: TRBJ1-4
v_call: TRBV10-2
d_call: TRBD1
clone_size: few
cdr3_aa: CASRDTGGNEKLFF
cdr3_nt: TGCGCCAGCAGAGACACAGGGGGTAATGAAAAACTGTTTTTT

j_call: TRBJ2-5
v_call: TRBV10-3
d_call: TRBD1
clone_size: few
cdr3_aa: CASTGTGRKETQYF
cdr3_nt: TGTGCCAGCACTGGGACAGGAAGGAAAGAGACCCAGTACTTC

j_call: TRBJ2-3
v_call: TRBV7-3
d_call: -
clone_size: few
cdr3_aa: CASSLGGGAGDTQYF
cdr3_nt: TGTGCCAGCAGCTTGGGCGGGGGCGCCGGAGATACGCAGTATTTT

j_call: TRBJ1-2
v_call: TRBV2
d_call: -
clone_size: -
cdr3_aa: CASYGGIYGYTF
cdr3_nt: TGTGCCAGCTACGGTGGCATCTACGGCTACACCTTC

j_call: TRBJ2-3
v_call: TRBV20-1
d_call: -
clone_size: few
cdr3_aa: CSATGITDTQYF
cdr3_nt: TGCAGTGCTACCGGGATCACAGATACGCAGTATTTT

j_call: TRBJ2-7
v_call: TRBV19
d_call: TRBD1
clone_size: many
cdr3_aa: CASSQANRGRSEQYF
cdr3_nt: TGTGCCAGTAGTCAAGCCAACAGGGGGCGGTCCGAGCAGTACTTC

j_call: TRBJ1-5
v_call: TRBV29-1
d_call: TRBD1
clone_size: few
cdr3_aa: CSAGQGHQPQHF
cdr3_nt: TGCAGCGCCGGACAGGGGCATCAGCCCCAGCATTTT

j_call: TRBJ1-6
v_call: TRBV4-1
d_call: -
clone_size: -
cdr3_aa: CASSQEGSLFSPLHF
cdr3_nt: TGCGCCAGCAGCCAAGAAGGCAGTCTCTTTTCACCCCTCCACTTT

j_call: TRBJ2-7
v_call: TRBV29-1
d_call: -
clone_size: -
cdr3_aa: CSPRGGYEQYF
cdr3_nt: TGCAGCCCGAGGGGGGGCTACGAGCAGTACTTC

j_call: TRBJ2-5
v_call: TRBV25-1
d_call: -
clone_size: -
cdr3_aa: CASSPVQGGETQYF
cdr3_nt: TGTGCCAGCAGCCCCGTGCAGGGGGGTGAGACCCAGTACTTC

j_call: TRBJ2-2
v_call: TRBV2
d_call: -
clone_size: -
cdr3_aa: CASSVRGNTGELFF
cdr3_nt: TGTGCCAGCAGTGTAAGGGGGAACACCGGGGAGCTGTTTTTT

j_call: TRBJ2-7
v_call: TRBV11-2
d_call: -
clone_size: few
cdr3_aa: CASSLGQVSFYEQYF
cdr3_nt: TGTGCCAGCAGCTTAGGACAGGTGTCTTTCTACGAGCAGTACTTC

j_call: TRBJ2-7
v_call: TRBV5-6
d_call: TRBD1
clone_size: few
cdr3_aa: CASSLAKQGMEQYF
cdr3_nt: TGTGCCAGCAGCTTGGCTAAACAGGGGATGGAGCAGTACTTC

j_call: TRBJ1-1
v_call: TRBV29-1
d_call: -
clone_size: -
cdr3_aa: CSVGLAEGEHTEAFF
cdr3_nt: TGCAGCGTTGGACTAGCTGAAGGCGAGCACACTGAAGCTTTCTTT

j_call: TRBJ2-2
v_call: TRBV7-2
d_call: -
clone_size: few
cdr3_aa: CASSLGDSWGHTGELFF
cdr3_nt: TGTGCCAGCAGCTTGGGAGACAGTTGGGGACACACCGGGGAGCTGTTTTTT

j_call: TRBJ2-5
v_call: TRBV29-1
d_call: TRBD1
clone_size: many
cdr3_aa: CSGGRDRTAGETQYF
cdr3_nt: TGCAGCGGGGGGCGGGACAGGACTGCGGGAGAGACCCAGTACTTC

j_call: TRBJ1-3
v_call: TRBV7-2
d_call: -
clone_size: -
cdr3_aa: CASSLATVPGNAIYF
cdr3_nt: TGTGCCAGCAGCTTAGCTACAGTGCCTGGAAACGCCATATATTTT

j_call: TRBJ2-7
v_call: TRBV12-3/TRBV12-4
d_call: TRBD2
clone_size: few
cdr3_aa: CASSLGSGGPPYEQYF
cdr3_nt: TGTGCCAGCAGTTTAGGTTCGGGGGGGCCACCCTACGAGCAGTACTTC

j_call: TRBJ1-1
v_call: TRBV7-9
d_call: -
clone_size: once
cdr3_aa: CASSRAGLEAFF
cdr3_nt: TGTGCCAGCAGCCGAGCGGGGCTTGAAGCTTTCTTT

j_call: TRBJ1-2
v_call: TRBV29-1
d_call: -
clone_size: few
cdr3_aa: CSLLNYGYTF
cdr3_nt: TGCAGTCTTTTAAACTATGGCTACACCTTC

j_call: TRBJ1-4
v_call: TRBV11-2
d_call: -
clone_size: few
cdr3_aa: CASSFGGQGEKLFF
cdr3_nt: TGTGCCAGCAGCTTTGGGGGGCAAGGTGAAAAACTGTTTTTT